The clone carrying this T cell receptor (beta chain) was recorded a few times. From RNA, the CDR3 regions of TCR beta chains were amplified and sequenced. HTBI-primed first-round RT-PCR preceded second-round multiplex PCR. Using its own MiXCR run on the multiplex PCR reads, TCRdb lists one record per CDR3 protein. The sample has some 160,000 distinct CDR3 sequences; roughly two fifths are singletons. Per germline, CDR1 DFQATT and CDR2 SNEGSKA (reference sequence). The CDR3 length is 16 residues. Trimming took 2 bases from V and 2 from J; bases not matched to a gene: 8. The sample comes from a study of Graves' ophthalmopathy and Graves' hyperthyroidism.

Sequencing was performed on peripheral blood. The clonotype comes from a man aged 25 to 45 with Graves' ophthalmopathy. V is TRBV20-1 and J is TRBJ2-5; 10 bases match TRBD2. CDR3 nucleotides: TGCAGTGCTAGACGATCTAGCGGGAGCCCTCAAGAGACCCAGTACTTC. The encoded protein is CSARRSSGSPQETQYF.